Below are 22 T cell receptor beta chains sequenced from a single sample in a study of blood T cell repertoires in COVID-19. Repertoires were generated with immunoSEQ multiplex PCR, while TCRdb's copy carries only in-frame clones and drops some. Seen here are 15,000 to 20,000 clones, approximately 81% observed once, and the top ten hold roughly 30%. The specimen sequenced was peripheral blood. Source of these receptors: a human donor with active COVID-19. The donor label of this sample is uncertain.

This chain uses TRBV28 with TRBJ2-5; TRBD2 agrees at 13 bases. Germline CDR1 reads MDHEN; CDR2 reads SYDVKM. The trim removed 2 bases at V and 5 bases at J, leaving 5 bases unmatched. CDR3 length equals 16 residues. The CDR3 spells CASSLLSGLAGETQYF. CDR3 DNA sequence: TGTGCCAGCAGTTTACTTTCGGGACTAGCGGGGGAGACCCAGTACTTC.

The chain uses TRBV25-1 and TRBJ2-1, with a weak D call TRBD2 (5 bases). Trimming shortened V by 6 bases and J by 4 bases, and 10 bases separated the two germline ends. The CDR3 is made up of 13 amino acids. Germline CDR1 reads MGHDK; CDR2 reads SYGVNS. CDR3 protein: CASSDGLYNEQFF. The CDR3 nucleotides are TGTGCCAGCAGCGATGGACTTTACAATGAGCAGTTCTTC.

The chain combines TRBV11-2 with TRBJ2-7, with a weak D call TRBD2 (6 bases). Trimming cost V 0 bases and J 0 bases, with 12 bases left between them. The CDR3 has 16 amino acids. CDR1 SGHAT and CDR2 FQNNGV come from the germline V gene. The CDR3 region is CASSLELALTSYEQYF. CDR3 nucleotide sequence: TGTGCCAGCAGCTTAGAACTAGCCTTAACCTCCTACGAGCAGTACTTC.

The count of this clone is one. V usage is TRBV6-2 or TRBV6-3 and J usage is TRBJ2-5, with D possibly being TRBD2 (5 bases). V lost 4 bases and J 9 bases, leaving 21 bases between the germline ends. The CDR3 is 15 residues long. Germline V lookup: CDR1 MNHEY, CDR2 SVGEGT. The CDR3 nucleotides are TGTGCCAGCAGTTTTTTGGACTCCGTCCTTTTGGCCCAGTACTTC. Amino acid sequence: CASSFLDSVLLAQYF.

This chain connects TRBV4-3 to TRBJ2-5; 8 positions agree with TRBD2. This CDR3 has 15 residues. Trimming at V came to 0 bases and at J to 5 bases, leaving 5 bases not matched to a gene. In germline, CDR1 is LGHNA, CDR2 YSLEER. The CDR3 spells CASSQDSGMAETQYF. Written as DNA, the CDR3 is TGCGCCAGCAGCCAAGATAGCGGGATGGCGGAGACCCAGTACTTC.

V is TRBV4-1 and J is TRBJ2-2; possible D gene TRBD1, 6 bases. Germline V gene lookup returns CDR1 MGHRA and CDR2 YSYEKL. CDR3 length: 16 residues. V was clipped by 4 bases and J by 0 bases, with 12 bases between them. This CDR3 reads CASSREQGANTGELFF. The CDR3 DNA is TGCGCCAGCAGCCGAGAACAGGGCGCGAACACCGGGGAGCTGTTTTTT.

The chain links TRBV24-1 to TRBJ2-2, with D tentatively TRBD1 (6 bases). V was clipped by 3 bases and J by 12 bases, with 13 bases between them. CDR3 size: 13 residues. CDR1 and CDR2 from the germline V gene are KGHDR and SFDVKD. The CDR3 spells CATSDEQGVKLFF. CDR3 DNA sequence: TGTGCCACCAGTGATGAACAGGGAGTTAAGCTGTTTTTT.

V and J are TRBV7-9 and TRBJ2-3, with TRBD2 matching 9 bases. There are 17 residues in the CDR3. The germline V gene encodes CDR1 SEHNR and CDR2 FQNEAQ (reference sequence). V was pared by 6 bases and J by 2 bases, with 12 bases of the junction left unmatched. The CDR3 sequence: CASRSPRAGGDTDTQYF. The DNA of the CDR3 is TGTGCCAGCAGATCCCCTAGAGCGGGAGGCGACACAGATACGCAGTATTTT. The full variable domain, completed using reference TRBV7-9 and TRBJ2-3, is DTGVSQNPRHKITKRGQNVTFRCDPISEHNRLYWYRQTLGQGPEFLTYFQNEAQLEKSRLLSDRFSAERPKGSFSTLEIQRTEQGDSAMYLCASRSPRAGGDTDTQYFGPGTRLTVL.

V usage is TRBV28 and J usage is TRBJ2-3; D gene uncertain. V was trimmed by 3 bases and J by 4 bases, leaving 11 bases between them. The CDR3 is 14 residues long. Germline V lookup: CDR1 MDHEN, CDR2 SYDVKM. Written as DNA, the CDR3 is TGTGCCAGCAGTTTCAGGTTTAGATCAGATACGCAGTATTTT. This sequence encodes CASSFRFRSDTQYF.

The rearrangement uses TRBV5-1 and TRBJ2-5, with a tentative D call TRBD1 (6 bases). Trimming removed 0 bases from V and 2 bases from J, with 8 bases in between. From germline, CDR1 is SGHRS and CDR2 YFSETQ. This CDR3 spans 14 amino acids. The CDR3 loop reads CASSLVQGQETQYF. CDR3 bases: TGCGCCAGCAGCTTGGTGCAGGGGCAAGAGACCCAGTACTTC.

The V and J genes are TRBV30 and TRBJ1-6; 7 bases align to TRBD1. The CDR3 length is 13 residues. After removal of 5 bases from V and 7 bases from J, the junction contained 5 bases not matched to a gene. The germline V gene has CDR1 GTSNPN and CDR2 SVGIG (reference sequence). The CDR3 DNA sequence: TGTGCCTGGTCCGGGACAGAGAATTCACCCCTCCACTTT. Translating gives CAWSGTENSPLHF.

This clone has only one observation. CDR3 in amino acids: CASSIEFSPYEQYF. The CDR3 DNA sequence: TGTGCCAGTAGTATCGAGTTTTCCCCCTACGAGCAGTACTTC. J is TRBJ2-7 and V is TRBV19; no firm D call. CDR1 and CDR2 (germline): LNHDA, SQIVND (reference sequence). Trimming shortened V by 3 bases and J by 2 bases, and 11 bases separated the two germline ends. The CDR3 is 14 amino acids.

The chain joins TRBV24-1 to TRBJ1-5; unclear D gene. CDR3 size: 14 residues. Between the trimmed V and J ends, which lost 4 bases and 1 base, there was a span of 7 bases. CDR1 and CDR2 (germline): KGHDR, SFDVKD. DNA for the CDR3: TGTGCCACCAGTGACGGGAGGAGCAATCAGCCCCAGCATTTT. This encodes CATSDGRSNQPQHF.

This rearrangement joins TRBV6-6 to TRBJ2-3, with D possibly TRBD2 on 5 matching bases. This CDR3 has 17 amino acids. V was cut by 5 bases and J by 0 bases, with 18 bases left in between. Germline loops: CDR1 MNHNY, CDR2 SVGAGI (reference sequence). In nucleotides, the CDR3 is TGTGCCAGCAGTCCGATGGAACTAGGGTCCAGCACAGATACGCAGTATTTT. This encodes CASSPMELGSSTDTQYF.

V usage is TRBV7-9 and J usage is TRBJ2-2, with TRBD1 matching 7 bases. Trimming at V came to 5 bases and at J to 0 bases, leaving 6 bases not matched to a gene. The CDR3 covers 16 residues. Germline-derived CDR1 and CDR2 are SEHNR and FQNEAQ (reference sequence). DNA of the CDR3: TGTGCCAGCAGCCTGAAGGGGGCCCCGAACACCGGGGAGCTGTTTTTT. Its translation: CASSLKGAPNTGELFF.

The chain uses TRBV10-3 and TRBJ2-3; 7 nucleotides align to TRBD1. This CDR3 is 14 amino acids long. Germline V gene lookup returns CDR1 ENHRY and CDR2 SYGVKD. Trimming took 11 bases from V and 5 from J; bases not matched to a gene: 13. The CDR3 DNA reads as TGTGCCTCCAGAAGGGGGCAAGATGTAGATACGCAGTATTTT. Protein: CASRRGQDVDTQYF.

This clone has only a few counts. This chain uses TRBV28 with TRBJ1-4; no reliable D call. The CDR3 has 14 amino acids. V lost 7 bases, J lost 8 bases, and 17 bases lay in between. The germline CDR1 and CDR2 sequences are MDHEN and SYDVKM. CDR3 region: CASNPMGAPEKLFF. The CDR3 DNA reads TGTGCCAGCAACCCAATGGGAGCACCGGAAAAACTGTTTTTT.

The chain links TRBV10-3 to TRBJ2-2, with D perhaps matching TRBD2 (6 bases). Trimming removed 3 bases from V and 5 bases from J, with 13 bases in between. Germline V gene data show CDR1 as ENHRY and CDR2 as SYGVKD. This CDR3 spans 15 amino acids. CDR3 nucleotide sequence: TGTGCCATCAGTGAAGGTGGGGCGGGAACCGGGGAGCTGTTTTTT. It is translated as CAISEGGAGTGELFF.

The V and J genes are TRBV29-1 and TRBJ2-1; D gene unclear. This CDR3 region has 14 residues. Germline V gene lookup returns CDR1 SQVTM and CDR2 ANQGSEA. V was trimmed by 4 bases and J by 2 bases, leaving 12 bases between them. The CDR3 protein is CSVVLDVTYNEQFF. The CDR3 DNA follows: TGCAGCGTTGTCCTAGACGTCACCTACAATGAGCAGTTCTTC.

The genes are TRBV11-2 and TRBJ2-1, with 8 positions matching TRBD1. V lost 7 bases, J lost 6 bases, and 5 bases stayed unmatched. Germline CDR1 and CDR2: SGHAT and FQNNGV. The CDR3 consists of 13 residues. The CDR3 DNA reads TGTGCCAGCACCCGACAGGGGACCAATGAGCAGTTCTTC. This codes for CASTRQGTNEQFF.

The chain uses TRBV4-3 and TRBJ1-3; TRBD1 might be the D (6 bases). This CDR3 is 19 amino acids long. The germline V gene has CDR1 LGHNA and CDR2 YSLEER. The ends were cut back, 2 bases at V and 0 bases at J, with 20 bases in the middle. CDR3 in amino acids: CASSQHGQRVGSSGNTIYF. The CDR3 DNA reads TGCGCCAGCAGCCAACATGGACAGAGAGTCGGTTCCTCTGGAAACACCATATATTTT.

J is TRBJ1-2 and V is TRBV25-1; TRBD1 might be the D (5 bases). From germline, CDR1 is MGHDK and CDR2 SYGVNS. V was cut by 2 bases and J by 4 bases, with 14 bases left in between. CDR3 size: 15 residues. The chain's CDR3 is CASSEHTMGGYGYTF. In DNA form, the CDR3 reads TGTGCCAGCAGTGAACACACAATGGGGGGCTATGGCTACACCTTC.